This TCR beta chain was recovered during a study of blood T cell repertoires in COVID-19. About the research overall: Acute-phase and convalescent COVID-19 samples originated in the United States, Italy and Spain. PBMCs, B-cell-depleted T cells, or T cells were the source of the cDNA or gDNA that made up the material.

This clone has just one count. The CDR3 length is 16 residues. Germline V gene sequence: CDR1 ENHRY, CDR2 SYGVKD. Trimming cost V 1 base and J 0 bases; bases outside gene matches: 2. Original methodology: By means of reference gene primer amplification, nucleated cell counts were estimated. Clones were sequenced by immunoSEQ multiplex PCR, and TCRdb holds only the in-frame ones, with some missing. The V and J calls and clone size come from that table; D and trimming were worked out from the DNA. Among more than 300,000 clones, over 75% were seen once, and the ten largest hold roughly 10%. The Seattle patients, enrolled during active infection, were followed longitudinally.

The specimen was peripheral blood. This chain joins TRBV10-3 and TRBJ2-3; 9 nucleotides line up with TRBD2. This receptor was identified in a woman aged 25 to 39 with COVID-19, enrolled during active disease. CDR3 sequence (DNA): TGTGCCATCAGTGAGTTTCTAGCGGGAAGCACAGATACGCAGTATTTT. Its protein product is CAISEFLAGSTDTQYF.